What follows are 19 T cell receptor beta chains derived from one specimen sequenced in a study of cytomegalovirus exposure and HLA in healthy donors (dated by TCRdb to 2015 to 2018). The library was obtained by the immunoSEQ multiplex PCR assay. For the multiplex PCR, a mixture combining 60 forward primers for TCR Vbeta segments and 13 reverse primers for TCR Jbeta segments was used. TCRdb limited this immuneACCESS table to in-frame rearrangements with V and J called. A share of clones is missing; checked studies link under half to unresolved V genes, and the rest is unexplained. The sample has under 150,000 clones on record, around 10% of them singletons. The ten biggest clones cover 1.8% of the sample. The sample taken for sequencing was PBMCs. Receptors originate from a male donor in good health and CMV-seronegative.

This clone came up a few times. The V and J genes are TRBV11-2 and TRBJ2-7, with a weak D call TRBD1 (6 bases). Germline-derived CDR1 and CDR2 are SGHAT and FQNNGV. The V end was cut by 8 bases, the J end by 3 bases, with 17 bases between. The CDR3 has 14 amino acids. CDR3 protein: CASGSVQGRYEQYF. As DNA, the CDR3 is TGTGCCAGCGGTTCGGTACAGGGACGCTACGAGCAGTACTTC.

The table lists this clone with a few counts. This chain uses TRBV5-1 with TRBJ2-1, with D possibly TRBD2 on 6 matching bases. The CDR3 length is 16 residues. V dropped 6 bases and J dropped 2 bases, with 18 bases sitting between them. The germline V gene encodes CDR1 SGHRS and CDR2 YFSETQ. CDR3 in DNA: TGCGCCAGCATGCTTGGCTTGGGGGGTCCCTACAATGAGCAGTTCTTC. Encoded protein: CASMLGLGGPYNEQFF.

The chain couples TRBV6-1 to TRBJ2-1; 9 nucleotides align to TRBD1. CDR1 is MNHNS, CDR2 SASEGT, per germline. This CDR3 region has 18 residues. The J segment lost 0 bases and the V segment lost 0 bases, leaving 6 bases of the junction unmatched. CDR3 in amino acids: CASSEATEQGASYNEQFF. CDR3 nucleotide sequence: TGTGCCAGCAGTGAAGCTACCGAACAGGGGGCCTCCTACAATGAGCAGTTCTTC.

This rearrangement joins TRBV27 to TRBJ1-1; D uncertain. Trimming took off 4 bases at V and 5 bases at J, with 5 bases between the two ends. The V gene's germline CDR1 is MNHEY and CDR2 SMNVEV (reference sequence). The CDR3 contains 11 residues. CDR3 DNA: TGTGCCAGCAGTTACGGGACTGAAGCTTTCTTT. This codes for CASSYGTEAFF.

This clone was counted a few times. The V call is TRBV6-5, the J call TRBJ1-2; 7 nucleotides align to TRBD1. Trimming at V came to 0 bases and at J to 5 bases, leaving 9 bases not matched to a gene. CDR1 is MNHEY, CDR2 SVGAGI, per germline. The CDR3 extends over 16 amino acids. CDR3 residues: CASSYSQGRTVYGYTF. In nucleotides, the CDR3 is TGTGCCAGCAGTTACTCACAGGGGAGGACCGTTTATGGCTACACCTTC.

This clone occurred a few times. The chain recombines TRBV9 with TRBJ2-5, with 8 bases that match TRBD2. Per germline, CDR1 SGDLS and CDR2 YYNGEE. This CDR3 has 17 amino acids. V lost 0 bases, J lost 3 bases, and 10 bases stayed unmatched. The CDR3 nucleotides are TGTGCCAGCAGCGTAGACCCAACTGGACTAGCAAAAGAGACCCAGTACTTC. It yields the protein CASSVDPTGLAKETQYF.

The chain links TRBV7-8 to TRBJ2-7; possible D gene TRBD2, 6 bases. This CDR3 is built from 17 residues. Trimming cost V 5 bases and J 2 bases, with 22 bases left between them. The germline V gene has CDR1 SGHVS and CDR2 FQNEAQ. The CDR3 DNA follows: TGTGCCAGCAGCCAAAGCGGCCTCCTTGGAGGGGCCTACGAGCAGTACTTC. This translates into CASSQSGLLGGAYEQYF.

The chain couples TRBV6-5 to TRBJ1-2, with 10 bases fitting TRBD1. Germline CDR1 reads MNHEY; CDR2 reads SVGAGI. J gave up 4 bases and V 4 bases, and 6 bases lay outside the gene matches. The CDR3 length is 15 residues. The CDR3 DNA follows: TGTGCCAGCAGTTGGGGACAGGGGACAGTCTATGGCTACACCTTC. It translates to CASSWGQGTVYGYTF.

This rearrangement joins TRBV20-1 to TRBJ2-5; D not certain. Trimming took 8 bases from V and 1 from J, leaving 5 bases between them. This CDR3 has 10 residues. The germline V gene encodes CDR1 DFQATT and CDR2 SNEGSKA (reference sequence). The CDR3 DNA follows: TGCAGTAGCTCCCAAGAGACCCAGTACTTC. Translation gives CSSSQETQYF.

The J gene is TRBJ1-5, the V gene TRBV2; TRBD1 aligns across 8 bases. The CDR3 is 13 amino acids. Germline V lookup: CDR1 SNHLY, CDR2 FYNNEI. V was pared by 7 bases and J by 10 bases, with 9 bases of the junction left unmatched. This CDR3 is CASMGQAVGPQHF. In DNA form, the CDR3 reads TGTGCCAGCATGGGACAGGCCGTCGGACCCCAGCATTTT.

This clone was found a few times. V is TRBV6-4 and J is TRBJ2-1; 9 bases are shared with TRBD1. CDR3 length: 15 residues. Looked up from germline, CDR1 is MRHNA and CDR2 is SNTAGT. V dropped 0 bases and J dropped 4; count of bases not matched to a gene: 1. CDR3 in DNA: TGTGCCAGCAGTGACTCAGGGACAGGGTACAATGAGCAGTTCTTC. It encodes CASSDSGTGYNEQFF.

This chain joins TRBV29-1 and TRBJ2-5, with 8 bases aligning to TRBD2. The tail of the sequence fits TRBJ2-7 better, so the J call may be wrong. The CDR3 is made up of 15 amino acids. Germline CDR1 reads SQVTM; CDR2 reads ANQGSEA. As DNA, the CDR3 is TGCAGCGTTGCCTTCACTAGCGGTACGACCTACGAGCAGTACTTC. This translates into CSVAFTSGTTYEQYF.

The chain combines TRBV9 with TRBJ2-7, with 9 bases that match TRBD1. J was trimmed by 6 bases and V by 3 bases; bases with no gene match: 10. Germline values: CDR1 SGDLS, CDR2 YYNGEE. The CDR3 has 15 amino acids. The CDR3 DNA reads TGTGCCAGCAGCGCCCACGGACAGGGGCCGGGCGAGCAGTACTTC. It is translated as CASSAHGQGPGEQYF.

This clone has just a few counts. V gene TRBV27 combines with J gene TRBJ2-7, with 16 bases lining up with TRBD2. Germline lookup yields CDR1 MNHEY and CDR2 SMNVEV (reference sequence). V lost 0 bases and J lost 3; bases outside the gene matches: 5. The CDR3 has 18 amino acids. The CDR3 loop is CASSLSGTSGGAFYEQYF. As DNA, the CDR3 is TGTGCCAGCAGTTTATCTGGGACTAGCGGGGGGGCCTTCTACGAGCAGTACTTC.

The chain is built from TRBV5-6 and TRBJ2-2; 8 nucleotides agree with TRBD1. CDR1 and CDR2 from the germline V gene are SGHDT and YYEEEE. The ends lost 4 bases at V and 4 bases at J; junction bases unmatched: 9. CDR3 size: 16 residues. CDR3 in DNA: TGTGCCAGCAGCCGGACAGGGCGCAGAGGCACCGGGGAGCTGTTTTTT. Residues: CASSRTGRRGTGELFF.

This clone was seen more than once but under ten times. This chain links TRBV28 with TRBJ1-5; D is uncertain. CDR3 length equals 15 residues. Germline V gene data show CDR1 as MDHEN and CDR2 as SYDVKM. V was trimmed by 3 bases and J by 0 bases, leaving 9 bases between them. The chain's CDR3 is CASSFRGSSNQPQHF. CDR3 DNA sequence: TGTGCCAGCAGTTTTCGGGGATCTAGCAATCAGCCCCAGCATTTT.

V and J are TRBV11-2 and TRBJ2-1, with 13 bases that match TRBD2. CDR3 length: 15 residues. V lost 3 bases, J lost 7 bases, and 3 bases stayed unmatched. Germline lookup yields CDR1 SGHAT and CDR2 FQNNGV. CDR3 DNA sequence: TGTGCCAGCAGCTTGACTAGCGGGAGGACGAATGAGCAGTTCTTC. Amino acids: CASSLTSGRTNEQFF.

This clone has more than one count but fewer than ten. Sequence at one end of the junction differs from germline and may be a read error. In DNA, the CDR3 is TGTGCCAGCAGCTTAGTGGGTACGGGGTGGATCTCCACACGACGACTCTTT. This sequence encodes CASSLVGTGWISTRRLF. The rearrangement links TRBV11-2 to TRBJ1-1, with D hard to call. CDR1 and CDR2 (germline): SGHAT, FQNNGV. CDR3 size: 17 residues.

In this sample, this clone turned up a few times. The chain links TRBV5-1 to TRBJ1-2; D is unclear. The V and J ends lost 4 bases and 2 bases respectively, with 21 bases between them. Germline V lookup: CDR1 SGHRS, CDR2 YFSETQ. The CDR3 spans 17 residues. CDR3 amino acids: CASSLPALREPNYGYTF. The DNA for the CDR3 is TGCGCCAGCAGCCTACCCGCCCTACGGGAACCGAACTATGGCTACACCTTC.